This T cell receptor (beta chain) was recovered during a study of T cells expressing NK-cell markers. Study background: Underlying the TCR beta repertoires were sorted CD3+CD56+NKG2C+, CD3+CD56+NKG2C- and CD3+CD56-NKG2C+ T cells. One of the eight sequenced donors was seronegative, whereas the other seven were HCMV-seropositive.

Germline lookup yields CDR1 MDHEN and CDR2 SYDVKM. This CDR3 has 15 amino acids. No DNA is given; TCRdb re-called the 5' RACE reads and lists each CDR3 protein once. The ten most abundant clones cover roughly 1.4% of a sample with about 460,000 distinct CDR3 sequences. This clonotype originated in a woman in her fifties or sixties in good health. V usage is TRBV28 and J usage is TRBJ1-5. Sequenced input: blood T cells: a sorted CD56 or NKG2C T cell subset, CD4+ or CD8+ T cells, or bulk PBMC T cells (not recorded which). The CDR3 loop reads CASSLAVGDNQPQHF.